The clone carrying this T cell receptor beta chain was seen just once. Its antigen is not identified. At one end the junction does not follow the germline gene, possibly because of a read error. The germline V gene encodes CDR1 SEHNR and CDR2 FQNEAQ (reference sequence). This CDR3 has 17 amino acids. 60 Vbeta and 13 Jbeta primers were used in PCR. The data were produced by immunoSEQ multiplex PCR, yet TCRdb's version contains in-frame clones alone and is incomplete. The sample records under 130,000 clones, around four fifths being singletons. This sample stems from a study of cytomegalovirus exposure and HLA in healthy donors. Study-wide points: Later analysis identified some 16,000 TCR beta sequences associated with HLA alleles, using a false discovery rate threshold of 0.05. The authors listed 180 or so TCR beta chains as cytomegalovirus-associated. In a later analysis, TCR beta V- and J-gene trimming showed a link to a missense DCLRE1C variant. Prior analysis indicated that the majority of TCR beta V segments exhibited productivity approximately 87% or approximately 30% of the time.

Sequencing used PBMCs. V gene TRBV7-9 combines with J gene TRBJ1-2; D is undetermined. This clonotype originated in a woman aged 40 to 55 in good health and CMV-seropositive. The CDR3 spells CSSSNPPGGEFGDGYTF. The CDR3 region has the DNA TGTTCCAGCAGCAACCCACCAGGCGGGGAATTTGGAGATGGCTACACCTTC.